This TCR beta chain was identified in a study of blood T cells in healthy people across ages. Study observations and caveats: Estimates of diversity drawn from one million T cells were considered underestimates. Older age went with lower TCR beta diversity per million T cells, in a roughly linear way.

The V segment lost 11 bases and the J segment 2 bases; nucleotides outside the gene matches: 8. Germline V gene lookup returns CDR1 SNHLY and CDR2 FYNNEI. CDR3 length: 13 amino acids. This clonotype was counted only a few times. As yet, its antigen is unknown. PCR was performed a second time for roughly 7 to 11 cycles using a sample-barcoded 5' primer and a J-beta primer mix. TCRdb independently ran MiXCR on the 5' RACE reads; one entry per CDR3 protein. The profile shows 600,000 to 900,000 distinct CDR3 sequences, around 24% of them singletons. This same sample was also taken into another study, of T cells of mothers and their children. That source adds: Every mother produced more than 9.5 million TCR beta CDR3 reads, whereas every child provided 2.5 million to 3 million. Normalized overlap was always slightly, never significantly, higher in related than unrelated mother-child pairs.

The sequence came from a boy aged 10-17 years in good health. The sample taken for sequencing was blood. The chain couples TRBV2 to TRBJ2-7; 8 nucleotides match TRBD1. The CDR3 here is CAGRTGSTYEQYF. The CDR3 region has the DNA TGTGCCGGAAGGACAGGGAGTACCTACGAGCAGTACTTC.